The 18 T cell receptor beta chains presented below share a single source sample, sequenced in a study of CXCR3-negative and CXCR3-positive naive CD8 T cells. General study findings and limits: For CXCR3-positive naive cells, TRB CDR3s were more hydrophobic than those of CXCR3-negative naive cells.

cDNA libraries for TRB were generated by 5' RACE incorporating UMI labels. TCRdb reanalyzed the 5' RACE reads and collapses them to one entry per CDR3 protein, without DNA. The sample shows around 63,000 distinct CDR3 sequences, and around 4.9% sits with its ten largest clones. The antigens these receptors bind are not known. Sequenced: naive CXCR3+ CD8+ T cells from blood. The subset here: CD45RO-CCR7+CD27+CD95- naive CD8+ T cells expressing CXCR3 (TNR3+). These receptors came from a human donor in good health. Some clones in this sample may be carry-over from other donors' samples.

The genes are TRBV4-3 and TRBJ1-1; TCRdb calls TRBD1, which cannot be checked without DNA. CDR1 is LGHNA, CDR2 YSLEER, per germline. The CDR3 has 14 amino acids. The CDR3 here is CASSPGQDHTEAFF.

The chain has TRBV7-9 and TRBJ2-7. This CDR3 comprises 14 residues. Germline values: CDR1 SEHNR, CDR2 FQNEAQ (reference sequence). The CDR3 region is CASTLRDSSYEQYF.

The chain joins TRBV10-2 to TRBJ2-1; the TCRdb D gene call, TRBD2, has no DNA to confirm it. This CDR3 is built from 16 residues. CDR1 is WSHSY, CDR2 SAAADI, per germline. The CDR3 protein is CASALNLGLPHNEQFF.

The chain is built from TRBV9 and TRBJ2-1; TCRdb's assignment of TRBD1 cannot be checked, as there is no DNA. This CDR3 contains 15 residues. Germline values: CDR1 SGDLS, CDR2 YYNGEE. The chain's CDR3 is CASSSPDREYNEQFF.

The chain recombines TRBV5-1 with TRBJ2-3; lacking DNA, the TRBD1 call made by TCRdb goes unchecked. CDR1 is SGHRS and CDR2 is YFSETQ in the germline V gene. This CDR3 contains 15 residues. The CDR3 loop reads CASSLIAGPTDTQYF.

The J gene is TRBJ2-5, the V gene TRBV21-1; TCRdb reports TRBD1, a call that lacks DNA to check it against. TRBV21-1 is described as a pseudogene. The length of the CDR3 is 18 residues. This CDR3 reads CASSKKARTVKIQETQYF.

By frequency, this clonotype registers medium-sized. The genes are TRBV7-7 and TRBJ2-1. Germline V gene data show CDR1 as SSHAT and CDR2 as FNYEAQ (reference sequence). The CDR3 totals 15 residues. Here the CDR3 reads CASSFGRAPYNEQFF.

This chain connects TRBV28 to TRBJ1-5; absent DNA, TCRdb's TRBD1 call cannot be checked. CDR1 and CDR2 from the germline V gene are MDHEN and SYDVKM. This CDR3 is built from 16 residues. CDR3 in amino acids: CASRRPNDPGNQPQHF.

This chain uses TRBV4-3 with TRBJ2-1; TCRdb picks TRBD1, but there is no DNA to check that call. Germline V CDR1 and CDR2: LGHNA, YSLEER. The CDR3 consists of 16 residues. Here the CDR3 reads CASSQNGAVAYNEQFF.

This sequence joins TRBV28 and TRBJ2-3; TCRdb proposes TRBD2, but this gene call is untestable without DNA. From germline, CDR1 is MDHEN and CDR2 SYDVKM. This CDR3 has 16 amino acids. This CDR3 is CASSPPLAGGLDTQYF.

This chain joins TRBV18 and TRBJ2-2; TCRdb designates TRBD2, a call that cannot be tested without DNA. The CDR3 runs 17 residues. CDR1 and CDR2 from the germline V gene are KGHSH and LQKENI. CDR3 in amino acids: CASSRGTLDPYAGELFF.

The chain uses TRBV12-3 or TRBV12-4 and TRBJ1-1. The CDR3 sequence is 11 residues long. CDR3 in amino acids: CASSLGGEAFF.

The chain couples TRBV30 to TRBJ1-1; TCRdb returns TRBD1, unconfirmable since there is no DNA. Looked up from germline, CDR1 is GTSNPN and CDR2 is SVGIG (reference sequence). The CDR3 extends over 13 amino acids. CDR3 residues: CAWSATVNTEAFF.

The J gene is TRBJ2-3, the V gene TRBV29-1; as DNA is missing, the TRBD2 call by TCRdb cannot be tested. The CDR3 contains 15 residues. Germline CDR1 SQVTM, CDR2 ANQGSEA. This CDR3 is CSALRADLSTDTQYF.

V usage is TRBV12-3 or TRBV12-4 and J usage is TRBJ2-1; TCRdb's assignment of TRBD2 cannot be checked, as there is no DNA. This CDR3 region has 13 residues. CDR3 loop: CASSWTSGHEQFF.

The chain joins TRBV10-3 to TRBJ2-5; TCRdb's assignment of TRBD2 cannot be checked, as there is no DNA. CDR1 is ENHRY and CDR2 is SYGVKD in the germline V gene. The CDR3 has 17 residues. CDR3 amino acids: CAISAEGSGGLQETQYF.

J is TRBJ2-7 and V is TRBV20-1; TCRdb calls TRBD1, which cannot be checked without DNA. This CDR3 region has 15 residues. Per germline, CDR1 DFQATT and CDR2 SNEGSKA (reference sequence). CDR3 loop: CSATLAGREVGVQYF.

The V gene is TRBV6-2 or TRBV6-3, the J gene TRBJ2-1; TCRdb designates TRBD2, a call that cannot be tested without DNA. CDR1 MNHEY and CDR2 SVGEGT come from the germline V gene. The CDR3 consists of 14 residues. CDR3 loop: CASRLALSYNEQFF.